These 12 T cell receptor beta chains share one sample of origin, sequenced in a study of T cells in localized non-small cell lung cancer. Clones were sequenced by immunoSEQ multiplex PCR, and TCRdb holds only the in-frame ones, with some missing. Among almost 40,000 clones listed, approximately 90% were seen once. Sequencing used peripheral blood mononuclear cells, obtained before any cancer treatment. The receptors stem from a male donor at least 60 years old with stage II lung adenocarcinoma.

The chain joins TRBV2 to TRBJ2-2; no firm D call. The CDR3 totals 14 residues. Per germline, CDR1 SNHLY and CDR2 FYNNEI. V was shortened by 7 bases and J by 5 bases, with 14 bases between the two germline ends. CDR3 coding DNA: TGTGCCAGCAACATGAATGTAGCTACCGGGGAGCTGTTTTTT. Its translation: CASNMNVATGELFF.

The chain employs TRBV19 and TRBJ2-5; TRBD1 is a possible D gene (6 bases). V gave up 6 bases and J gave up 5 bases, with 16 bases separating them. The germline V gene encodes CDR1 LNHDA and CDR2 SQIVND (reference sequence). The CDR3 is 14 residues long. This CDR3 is CASSNTGQGETQYF. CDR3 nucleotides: TGTGCCAGTAGCAACACAGGGCAAGGGGAGACCCAGTACTTC.

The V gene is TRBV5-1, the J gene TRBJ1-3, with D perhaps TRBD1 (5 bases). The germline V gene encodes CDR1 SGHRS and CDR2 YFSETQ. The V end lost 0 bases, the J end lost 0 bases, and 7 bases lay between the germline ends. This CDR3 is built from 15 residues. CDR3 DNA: TGCGCCAGCAGCTTGGACGGGACCTCTGGAAACACCATATATTTT. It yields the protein CASSLDGTSGNTIYF.

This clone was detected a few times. The CDR3 DNA reads as TGTGCCAGCAGCTCGGGGGGTGATAACTACGAGCAGTACTTC. This encodes CASSSGGDNYEQYF. The chain employs TRBV7-6 and TRBJ2-7, with 7 positions matching TRBD2. The V gene's germline CDR1 is SGHVS and CDR2 FNYEAQ. J was trimmed by 3 bases and V by 4 bases; bases with no gene match: 6. The CDR3 is 14 amino acids.

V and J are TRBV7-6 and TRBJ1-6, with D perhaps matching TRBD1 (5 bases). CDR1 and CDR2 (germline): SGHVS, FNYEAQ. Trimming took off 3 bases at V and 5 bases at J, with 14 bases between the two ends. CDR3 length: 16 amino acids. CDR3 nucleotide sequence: TGTGCCAGCAGCTTGGGTCGCCAGGGAAATAATTCACCCCTCCACTTT. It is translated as CASSLGRQGNNSPLHF.

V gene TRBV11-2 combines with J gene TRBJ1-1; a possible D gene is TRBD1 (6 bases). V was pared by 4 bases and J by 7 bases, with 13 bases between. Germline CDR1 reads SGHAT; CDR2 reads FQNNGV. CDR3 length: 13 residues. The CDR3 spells CASSSEGGGEAFF. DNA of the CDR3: TGTGCCAGCAGCTCCGAAGGGGGGGGTGAAGCTTTCTTT.

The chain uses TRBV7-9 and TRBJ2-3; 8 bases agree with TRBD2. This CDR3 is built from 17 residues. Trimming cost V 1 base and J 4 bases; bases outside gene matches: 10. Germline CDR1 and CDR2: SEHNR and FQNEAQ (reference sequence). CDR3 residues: CASSLDETSVYADTQYF. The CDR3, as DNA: TGTGCCAGCAGCTTAGATGAGACTAGCGTTTACGCAGATACGCAGTATTTT.

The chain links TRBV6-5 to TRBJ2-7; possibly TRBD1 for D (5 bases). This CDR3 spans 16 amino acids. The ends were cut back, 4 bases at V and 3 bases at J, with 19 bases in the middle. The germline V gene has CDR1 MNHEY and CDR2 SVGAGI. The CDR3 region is CASSSDYRSSNYEQYF. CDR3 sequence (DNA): TGTGCCAGCAGTTCGGATTACAGGAGTTCAAACTACGAGCAGTACTTC.

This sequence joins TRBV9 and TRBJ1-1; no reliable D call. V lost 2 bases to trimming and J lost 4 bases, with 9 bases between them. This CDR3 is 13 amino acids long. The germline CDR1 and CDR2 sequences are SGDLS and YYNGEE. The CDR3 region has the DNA TGTGCCAGCAGCGTTTCGGCGCGCACTGAAGCTTTCTTT. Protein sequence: CASSVSARTEAFF.

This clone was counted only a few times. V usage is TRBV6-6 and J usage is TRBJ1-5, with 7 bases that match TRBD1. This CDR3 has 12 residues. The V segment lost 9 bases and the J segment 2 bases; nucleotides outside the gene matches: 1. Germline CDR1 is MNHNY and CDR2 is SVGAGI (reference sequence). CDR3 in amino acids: CASTGGNQPQHF. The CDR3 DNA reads TGTGCCAGTACAGGGGGCAATCAGCCCCAGCATTTT.

This CDR3 is CASSYLGQGVEQYF. CDR3 in DNA: TGTGCCAGCAGTTATCTCGGACAGGGGGTAGAGCAGTACTTC. The chain is built from TRBV6-5 and TRBJ2-7; TRBD1 aligns across 10 bases. The CDR3 has 14 amino acids. Per the germline V gene, CDR1 is MNHEY and CDR2 is SVGAGI. V was pared by 3 bases and J by 7 bases, with 6 bases of the junction left unmatched.

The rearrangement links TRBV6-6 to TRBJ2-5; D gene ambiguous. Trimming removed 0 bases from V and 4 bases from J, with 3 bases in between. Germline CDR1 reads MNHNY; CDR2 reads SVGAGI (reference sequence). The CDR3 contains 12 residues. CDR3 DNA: TGTGCCAGCAGTTACTCGTCAGAGACCCAGTACTTC. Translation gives CASSYSSETQYF.